This entry lists 12 T cell receptor beta chains sequenced from one sample in a study of shared clonotypes between healthy human individuals. The data were produced by immunoSEQ multiplex PCR, yet TCRdb's version contains in-frame clones alone and is incomplete. The sample holds under 1,900,000 clones; approximately 98.5% are singletons and the top ten take about 0.34%. The sample taken for sequencing was naive CD4+ T cells sorted from blood. The sample's subset: CD45RA+ positively selected. The origin of the receptors is a man aged 25-40 years in good health.

V usage is TRBV25-1 and J usage is TRBJ1-5; D not resolved. Germline values: CDR1 MGHDK, CDR2 SYGVNS. Trimming pared 6 bases from V and 3 bases from J, leaving 15 bases between. This CDR3 has 15 residues. For the CDR3, the DNA is TGTGCCAGCAGCGGTGGGGAGTGGGTCAATCAGCCCCAGCATTTT. This translates into CASSGGEWVNQPQHF.

Here the CDR3 DNA reads TGTGCCTCGAAGATGGGAGAAGCTTTCTTT. Its translation: CASKMGEAFF. The chain uses TRBV30 and TRBJ1-1; no definite D call. The CDR3 has 10 residues. V gave up 7 bases and J gave up 8 bases, with 11 bases separating them. Germline assignment: CDR1 GTSNPN and CDR2 SVGIG (reference sequence).

For this clone: This sample includes further DNA sequences coding for the same CDR3. The rearrangement links TRBV6-5 to TRBJ2-7; D is ambiguous. The germline V and J ends were trimmed by 6 bases and 4 bases, with 7 bases remaining between them. The CDR3 length is 11 residues. Germline CDR1 and CDR2: MNHEY and SVGAGI. The CDR3 DNA reads as TGTGCCAGCAGCTATAAATACGAGCAGTACTTC. Its protein is CASSYKYEQYF.

The rearrangement uses TRBV15 and TRBJ1-2, with 8 bases lining up with TRBD1. This CDR3 is 15 amino acids long. V shed 7 bases, J shed 0 bases, and the junction held 7 bases outside the gene matches. CDR1 and CDR2 from the germline V gene are LNHNV and YYDKDF (reference sequence). The DNA for the CDR3 is TGTGCCACCAAGAGAAACAGGGGGGCTAACTATGGCTACACCTTC. It encodes CATKRNRGANYGYTF.

CDR3 amino acids: CASSFLRGGSSYEQYF. CDR3 DNA: TGTGCCAGCAGCTTCCTTCGGGGCGGCTCCTCCTACGAGCAGTACTTC. The genes are TRBV11-2 and TRBJ2-7; D possibly matches TRBD1 or TRBD2 (5 bases each). Trimming took 3 bases from V and 0 from J, leaving 15 bases between them. Germline V lookup: CDR1 SGHAT, CDR2 FQNNGV. CDR3 length: 16 residues.

The genes are TRBV5-1 and TRBJ2-5, with D possibly matching TRBD2 (5 bases). The length of the CDR3 is 16 residues. Germline-derived CDR1 and CDR2 are SGHRS and YFSETQ. Trimming removed 7 bases at V and 4 bases at J, with 23 bases between. The CDR3 DNA reads TGCGCCAGCCGGATATTAGCGAACCTGTACGGAGAGACCCAGTACTTC. Its translation is CASRILANLYGETQYF.

The rearrangement links TRBV18 to TRBJ1-1; possible D gene TRBD1, 6 bases. The germline V gene encodes CDR1 KGHSH and CDR2 LQKENI. Trimming cost V 3 bases and J 11 bases, with 22 bases left between them. The CDR3 has 15 residues. The CDR3 is CASSPRPPGGVLAFF. In nucleotides, the CDR3 is TGTGCCAGCTCACCCCGACCTCCCGGGGGCGTTTTGGCTTTCTTT.

This sequence joins TRBV25-1 and TRBJ1-2, with 9 bases matching TRBD1. Per germline, CDR1 MGHDK and CDR2 SYGVNS. The CDR3 has 14 amino acids. V lost 6 bases to trimming and J lost 7 bases; unmatched junction nucleotides: 9. CDR3 residues: CASSNTGGVGGYTF. The CDR3 DNA follows: TGTGCCAGCAGCAATACAGGGGGCGTGGGTGGCTACACCTTC.

J is TRBJ2-1 and V is TRBV2, with D unclear. Per the germline V gene, CDR1 is SNHLY and CDR2 is FYNNEI. The V end lost 4 bases, the J end lost 8 bases, and 3 bases lay between the germline ends. The CDR3 covers 10 residues. CDR3: CASSVDEQFF. CDR3 DNA: TGTGCCAGCAGTGTTGATGAGCAGTTCTTC.

V and J are TRBV6-6 and TRBJ2-7, with a tentative D call TRBD2 (5 bases). Looked up from germline, CDR1 is MNHNY and CDR2 is SVGAGI (reference sequence). The CDR3 spans 13 residues. The V gene lost 6 bases and the J gene lost 2 bases, with 11 bases spanning the gap. DNA of the CDR3: TGTGCCAGCAGGCCGGAGACTACCTACGAGCAGTACTTC. This codes for CASRPETTYEQYF.

This chain joins TRBV7-8 and TRBJ1-2; 9 bases align to TRBD1. The germline gives CDR1 SGHVS, CDR2 FQNEAQ. After removal of 5 bases from V and 6 bases from J, the junction contained 10 bases not matched to a gene. The CDR3 loop spans 15 amino acids. CDR3 DNA sequence: TGTGCCAGCAGCCCCCCCGGCACAGGGGGCCATGGCTACACCTTC. This encodes CASSPPGTGGHGYTF.

The CDR3 nucleotides are TGTGCCAGCAGTTTTTTGGCTATAAGGGTCTCTGATGCTAATGAAAAACTGTTTTTT. Translation gives CASSFLAIRVSDANEKLFF. This chain connects TRBV28 to TRBJ1-4; D is unclear. Germline CDR1 is MDHEN and CDR2 is SYDVKM. Trimming shortened V by 3 bases and J by 3 bases, and 23 bases separated the two germline ends. The CDR3 runs 19 residues.